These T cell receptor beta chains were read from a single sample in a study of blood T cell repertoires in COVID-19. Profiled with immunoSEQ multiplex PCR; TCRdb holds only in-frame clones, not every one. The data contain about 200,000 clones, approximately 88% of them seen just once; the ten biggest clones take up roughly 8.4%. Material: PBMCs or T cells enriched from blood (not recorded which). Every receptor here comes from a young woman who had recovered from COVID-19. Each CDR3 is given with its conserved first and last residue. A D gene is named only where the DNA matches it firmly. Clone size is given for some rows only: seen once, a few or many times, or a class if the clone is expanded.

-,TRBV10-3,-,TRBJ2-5,CAISGRRDQETQYF,TGTGCCATCAGTGGGCGGCGGGACCAAGAGACCCAGTACTTC
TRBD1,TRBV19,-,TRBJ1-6,CASADRGKSPLHF,TGTGCCAGCGCGGACAGGGGGAAGTCACCCCTCCACTTT
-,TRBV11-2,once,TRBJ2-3,CASSLEGGGHPSTQYF,TGTGCCAGCAGCTTGGAGGGCGGGGGCCACCCTTCCACGCAGTATTTT
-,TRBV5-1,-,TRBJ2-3,CASAGLLNTDTQYF,TGCGCCAGCGCAGGGCTACTGAACACAGATACGCAGTATTTT
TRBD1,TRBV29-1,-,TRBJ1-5,CSVKSGTGFGQPQHF,TGCAGCGTTAAATCCGGGACAGGCTTCGGTCAGCCCCAGCATTTT
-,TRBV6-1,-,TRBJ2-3,CASTTGPTDTQYF,TGTGCCAGCACAACAGGGCCCACAGATACGCAGTATTTT
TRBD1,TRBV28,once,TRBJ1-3,CASSFYTYPGQGDGDTIYF,TGTGCCAGCAGTTTCTACACCTACCCGGGACAGGGGGATGGGGACACCATATATTTT
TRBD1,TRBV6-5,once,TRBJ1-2,CASSYSSGGDGYTF,TGTGCCAGCAGTTACTCTTCAGGGGGCGACGGCTACACCTTC
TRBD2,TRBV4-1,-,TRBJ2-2,CASRRGLAGGSNTGELFF,TGCGCCAGCAGACGTGGACTAGCGGGGGGCTCGAACACCGGGGAGCTGTTTTTT
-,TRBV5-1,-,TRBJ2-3,CASSLGQYTDTQYF,TGCGCCAGCAGCTTGGGACAGTACACAGATACGCAGTATTTT
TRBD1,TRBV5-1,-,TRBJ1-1,CASSLNRGSEAFF,TGCGCCAGCAGCTTGAACAGGGGGTCTGAAGCTTTCTTT
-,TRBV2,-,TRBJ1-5,CASSGEAPQPQHF,TGTGCCAGCAGTGGGGAGGCGCCTCAGCCCCAGCATTTT
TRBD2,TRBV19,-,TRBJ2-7,CASSLWGGAEQYF,TGTGCCAGTAGCTTATGGGGGGGTGCCGAGCAGTACTTC
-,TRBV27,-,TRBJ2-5,CASSLLSQETQYF,TGTGCCAGCAGTTTACTGAGCCAAGAGACCCAGTACTTC
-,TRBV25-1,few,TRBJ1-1,CASSEQGVLAEAFF,TGTGCCAGCAGTGAACAGGGCGTCTTAGCTGAAGCTTTCTTT
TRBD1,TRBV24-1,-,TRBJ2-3,CATSDGQGWDTQYF,TGTGCCACCAGTGACGGACAGGGCTGGGATACGCAGTATTTT
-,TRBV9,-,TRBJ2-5,CASSGALQETQYF,TGTGCCAGCAGCGGCGCCCTCCAAGAGACCCAGTACTTC
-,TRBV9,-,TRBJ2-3,CASSVGGGRTDTQYF,TGTGCCAGCAGCGTAGGGGGGGGCCGGACAGATACGCAGTATTTT
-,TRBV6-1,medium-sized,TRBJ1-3,CASSEVPSSGNTIYF,TGTGCCAGCAGTGAAGTTCCGAGCTCTGGAAACACCATATATTTT
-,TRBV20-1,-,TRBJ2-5,CSGSRDGRGTQYF,TGCAGTGGTAGTAGGGATGGCCGGGGGACCCAGTACTTC
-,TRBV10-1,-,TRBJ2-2,CASRRGRNTGELFF,TGCGCCAGCCGCAGGGGCAGAAACACCGGGGAGCTGTTTTTT
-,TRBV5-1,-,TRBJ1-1,CASSLGHLNTEAFF,TGCGCCAGCAGCTTGGGACACCTGAACACTGAAGCTTTCTTT
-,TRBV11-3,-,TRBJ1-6,CASSFGNSPLHF,TGTGCCAGCAGCTTCGGGAATTCACCCCTCCACTTT
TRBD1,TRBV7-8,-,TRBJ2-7,CASRSTPGQGTPGQYF,TGTGCCAGCAGATCAACCCCGGGACAGGGGACCCCCGGGCAGTACTTC
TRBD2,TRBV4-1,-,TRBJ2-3,CASSQVRAGGPNTQYF,TGCGCCAGCAGCCAGGTTCGAGCGGGGGGCCCAAATACGCAGTATTTT
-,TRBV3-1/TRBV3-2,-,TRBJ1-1,CASSQGGRAEAFF,TGTGCCAGCAGCCAAGGGGGCAGGGCTGAAGCTTTCTTT
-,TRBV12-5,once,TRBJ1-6,CASEVGFNSPLHF,TGTGCTAGTGAAGTCGGTTTTAATTCACCCCTCCACTTT
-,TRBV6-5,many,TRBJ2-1,CASQPSGSYNEQFF,TGTGCCAGCCAGCCAAGCGGGTCCTACAATGAGCAGTTCTTC
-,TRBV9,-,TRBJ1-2,CASSGRPDYNYGYTF,TGTGCCAGCAGCGGTCGACCGGACTATAACTATGGCTACACCTTC
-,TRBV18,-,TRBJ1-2,CASSPPMPGADYNYGYTF,TGTGCCAGCTCACCACCGATGCCAGGGGCCGATTATAACTATGGCTACACCTTC
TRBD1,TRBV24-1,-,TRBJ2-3,CATRGGVTDTQYF,TGTGCCACCAGAGGGGGCGTTACAGATACGCAGTATTTT
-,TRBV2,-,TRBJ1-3,CASSEAVSVYRDKPPSSGNTIYF,TGTGCCAGCAGTGAAGCTGTGTCGGTATACCGGGACAAACCACCCAGCTCTGGAAACACCATATATTTT
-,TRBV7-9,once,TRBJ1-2,CASSLGGYGYTF,TGTGCCAGCAGCTTAGGAGGTTATGGCTACACCTTC
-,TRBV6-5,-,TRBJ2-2,CASRATRGISGELFF,TGTGCCAGCAGGGCCACCCGGGGTATTTCCGGGGAGCTGTTTTTT
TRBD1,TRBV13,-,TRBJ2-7,CASSYAGGSYEQYF,TGTGCCAGCAGCTACGCAGGGGGTAGCTACGAGCAGTACTTC
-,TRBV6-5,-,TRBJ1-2,CASRIQNPYGYTF,TGTGCCAGCAGGATACAGAACCCCTATGGCTACACCTTC
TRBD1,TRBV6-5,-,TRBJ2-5,CASSRDRVVETQYF,TGTGCCAGCTCGAGGGACAGGGTTGTAGAGACCCAGTACTTC
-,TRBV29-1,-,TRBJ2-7,CSVAGVPPNPYEQYF,TGCAGCGTTGCAGGGGTACCTCCTAACCCCTACGAGCAGTACTTC
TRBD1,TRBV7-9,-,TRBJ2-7,CASSSPSTGRFDRQQYF,TGTGCCAGCAGCTCCCCCTCGACAGGGCGTTTTGATAGACAGCAGTACTTC
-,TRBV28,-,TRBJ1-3,CASGGRLSGNTIYF,TGTGCCAGCGGAGGACGGCTCTCTGGAAACACCATATATTTT
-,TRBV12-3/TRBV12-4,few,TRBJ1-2,CASSIQGYGYTF,TGTGCCAGCAGTATCCAGGGTTATGGCTACACCTTC
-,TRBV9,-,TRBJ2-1,CASSVEGTTAGNEQFF,TGTGCCAGCAGCGTAGAAGGGACAACTGCCGGCAATGAGCAGTTCTTC
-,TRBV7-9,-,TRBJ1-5,CASSLSGNQPQHF,TGTGCCAGCAGCTTATCCGGTAATCAGCCCCAGCATTTT
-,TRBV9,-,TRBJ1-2,CASSVDGKQNYGYTF,TGTGCCAGCAGCGTAGACGGAAAACAGAACTATGGCTACACCTTC
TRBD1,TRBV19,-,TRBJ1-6,CASSFINADRGYSPLHF,TGTGCCAGTAGTTTCATTAACGCGGACAGGGGGTATTCACCCCTCCACTTT
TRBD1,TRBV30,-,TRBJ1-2,CAWTDRASYGYTF,TGTGCCTGGACGGACAGGGCGAGCTATGGCTACACCTTC
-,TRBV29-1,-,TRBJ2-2,CSVECLGARYNTGELFF,TGCAGCGTTGAATGTTTGGGGGCGCGGTATAACACCGGGGAGCTGTTTTTT
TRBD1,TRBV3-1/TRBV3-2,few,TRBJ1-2,CASSHLIRGQTYGYTF,TGTGCCAGCAGCCATCTCATCCGGGGACAGACCTATGGCTACACCTTC
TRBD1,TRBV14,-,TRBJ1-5,CASSPEGRGLLGSNQPQHF,TGTGCCAGCAGCCCGGAAGGCAGGGGGCTTTTAGGTAGCAATCAGCCCCAGCATTTT
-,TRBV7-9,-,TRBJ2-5,CASSLSWVAGIQETQYF,TGTGCCAGCAGCCTTAGCTGGGTAGCCGGGATCCAAGAGACCCAGTACTTC
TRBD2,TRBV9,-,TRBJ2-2,CASRASGGNTGELFF,TGTGCCAGCAGAGCTAGCGGGGGGAACACCGGGGAGCTGTTTTTT
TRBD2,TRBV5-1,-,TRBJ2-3,CASSPQRGSGASDTQYF,TGCGCCAGCAGCCCCCAGAGAGGTAGCGGGGCCTCAGATACGCAGTATTTT
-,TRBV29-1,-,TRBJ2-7,CSVEYSGGSEQYF,TGCAGCGTTGAGTACTCAGGGGGGAGCGAGCAGTACTTC
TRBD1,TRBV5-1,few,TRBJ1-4,CASRNPRQGGEKLFF,TGCGCCAGCAGGAATCCGAGACAGGGGGGTGAAAAACTGTTTTTT
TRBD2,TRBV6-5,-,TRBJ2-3,CASSLAGGTDTQYF,TGTGCCAGCAGCCTAGCGGGGGGCACAGATACGCAGTATTTT